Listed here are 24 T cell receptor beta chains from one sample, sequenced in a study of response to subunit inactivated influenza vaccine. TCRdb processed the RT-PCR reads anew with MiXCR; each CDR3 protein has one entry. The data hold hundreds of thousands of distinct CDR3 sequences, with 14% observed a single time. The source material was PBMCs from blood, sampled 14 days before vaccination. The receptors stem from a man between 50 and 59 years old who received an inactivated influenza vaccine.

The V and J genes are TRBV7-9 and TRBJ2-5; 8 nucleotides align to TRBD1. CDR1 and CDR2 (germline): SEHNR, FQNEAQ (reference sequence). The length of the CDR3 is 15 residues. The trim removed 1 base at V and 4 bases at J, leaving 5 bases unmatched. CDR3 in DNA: TGTGCCAGCAGCTTAGGTATCGGACAGGGAGAGACCCAGTACTTC. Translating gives CASSLGIGQGETQYF.

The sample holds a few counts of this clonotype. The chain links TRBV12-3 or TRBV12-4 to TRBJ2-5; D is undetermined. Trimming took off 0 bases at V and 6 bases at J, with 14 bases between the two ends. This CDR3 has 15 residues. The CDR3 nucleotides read TGTGCCAGCAGTTTAGCTGGAGATCCTTGGAAGACCCAGTACTTC. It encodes CASSLAGDPWKTQYF.

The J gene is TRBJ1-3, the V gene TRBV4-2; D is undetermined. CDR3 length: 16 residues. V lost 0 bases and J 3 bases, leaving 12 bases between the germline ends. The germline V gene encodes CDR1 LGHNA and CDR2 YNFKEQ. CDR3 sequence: CASSQDQSQLGNTIYF. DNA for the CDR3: TGTGCCAGCAGCCAAGATCAGTCCCAGCTTGGAAACACCATATATTTT.

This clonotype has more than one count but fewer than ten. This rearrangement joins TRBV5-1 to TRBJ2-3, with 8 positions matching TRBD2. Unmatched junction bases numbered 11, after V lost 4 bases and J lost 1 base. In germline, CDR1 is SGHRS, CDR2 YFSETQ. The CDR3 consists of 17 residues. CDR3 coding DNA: TGCGCCAGCAGCCCCATAAAGCGGGAGTCCCGCACAGATACGCAGTATTTT. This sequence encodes CASSPIKRESRTDTQYF.

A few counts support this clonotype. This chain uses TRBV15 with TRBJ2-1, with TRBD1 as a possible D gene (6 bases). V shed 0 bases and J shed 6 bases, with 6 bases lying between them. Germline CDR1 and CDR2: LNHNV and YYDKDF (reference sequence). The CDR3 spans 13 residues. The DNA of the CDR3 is TGTGCCACCAGCAGAGAACAGGGCAATGAGCAGTTCTTC. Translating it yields CATSREQGNEQFF.

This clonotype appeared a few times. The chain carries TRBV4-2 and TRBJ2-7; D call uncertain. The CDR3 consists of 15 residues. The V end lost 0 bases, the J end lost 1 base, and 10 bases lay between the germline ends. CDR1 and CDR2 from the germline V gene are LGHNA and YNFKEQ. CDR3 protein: CASSQDQHQSYEQYF. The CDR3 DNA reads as TGTGCCAGCAGCCAAGATCAACACCAGTCCTACGAGCAGTACTTC.

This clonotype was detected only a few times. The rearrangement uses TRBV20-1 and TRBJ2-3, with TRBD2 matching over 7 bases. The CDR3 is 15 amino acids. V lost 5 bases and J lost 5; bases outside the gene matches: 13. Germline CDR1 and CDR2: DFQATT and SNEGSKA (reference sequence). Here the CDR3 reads CSAVGSSGPLDTQYF. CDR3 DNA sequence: TGCAGTGCTGTTGGGAGTAGCGGGCCCCTAGATACGCAGTATTTT.

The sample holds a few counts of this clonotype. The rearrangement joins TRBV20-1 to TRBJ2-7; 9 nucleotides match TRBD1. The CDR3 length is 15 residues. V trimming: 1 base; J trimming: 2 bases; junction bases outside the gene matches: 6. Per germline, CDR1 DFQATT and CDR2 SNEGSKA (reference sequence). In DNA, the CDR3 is TGCAGTGCTAGAGCAGGGACAGGGAGGCCCTACGAGCAGTACTTC. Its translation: CSARAGTGRPYEQYF.

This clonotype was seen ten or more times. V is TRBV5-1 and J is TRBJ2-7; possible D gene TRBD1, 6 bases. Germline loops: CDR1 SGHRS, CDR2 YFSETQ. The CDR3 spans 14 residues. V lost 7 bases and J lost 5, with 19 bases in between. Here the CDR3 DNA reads TGCGCCAGCTCGTCTTGGCAGGGGTTGGACGAGCAGTACTTC. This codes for CASSSWQGLDEQYF.

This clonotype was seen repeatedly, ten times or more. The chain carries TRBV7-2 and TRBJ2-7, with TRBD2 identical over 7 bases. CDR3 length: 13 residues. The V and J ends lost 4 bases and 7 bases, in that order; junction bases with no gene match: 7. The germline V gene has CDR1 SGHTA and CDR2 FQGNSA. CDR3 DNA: TGTGCCAGCAGCTCCGGGACTAAAGCAGAGCAGTACTTC. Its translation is CASSSGTKAEQYF.

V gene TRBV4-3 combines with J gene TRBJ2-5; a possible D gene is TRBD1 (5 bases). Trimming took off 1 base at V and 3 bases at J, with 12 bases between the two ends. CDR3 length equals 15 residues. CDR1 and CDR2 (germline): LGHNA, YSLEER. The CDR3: CASSQVWRQKETQYF. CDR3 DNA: TGCGCCAGCAGCCAAGTGTGGAGACAGAAAGAGACCCAGTACTTC.

The CDR3 DNA sequence: TGCAGCGTTGAAGGTCGCTCAGGGGTGACCTACGAGCAGTACTTC. This codes for CSVEGRSGVTYEQYF. The chain is built from TRBV29-1 and TRBJ2-7; D may be TRBD1 (6 bases). The V end lost 1 base, the J end lost 2 bases, and 15 bases lay between the germline ends. This CDR3 comprises 15 residues. Germline CDR1 SQVTM, CDR2 ANQGSEA.

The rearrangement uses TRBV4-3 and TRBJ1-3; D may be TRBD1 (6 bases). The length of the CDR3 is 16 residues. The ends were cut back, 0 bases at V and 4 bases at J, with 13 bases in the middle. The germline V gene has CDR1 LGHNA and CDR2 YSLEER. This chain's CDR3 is CASSQDLGTIGNTIYF. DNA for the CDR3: TGCGCCAGCAGCCAAGATCTCGGGACAATCGGAAACACCATATATTTT.

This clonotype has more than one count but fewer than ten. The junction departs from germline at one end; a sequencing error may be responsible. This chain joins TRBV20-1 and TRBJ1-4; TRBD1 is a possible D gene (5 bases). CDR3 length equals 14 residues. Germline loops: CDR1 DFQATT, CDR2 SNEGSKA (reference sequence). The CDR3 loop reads CSARPPGPSEKLVF. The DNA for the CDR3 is TGCAGTGCTCGACCTCCGGGACCCTCCGAAAAACTGGTTTTT.

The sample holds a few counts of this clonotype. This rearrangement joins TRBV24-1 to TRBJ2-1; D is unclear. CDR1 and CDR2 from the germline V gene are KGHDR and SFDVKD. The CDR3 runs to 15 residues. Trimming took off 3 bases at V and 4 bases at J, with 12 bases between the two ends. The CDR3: CATSDEKAPYNEQFF. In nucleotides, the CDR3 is TGTGCCACCAGTGATGAGAAGGCTCCATACAATGAGCAGTTCTTC.

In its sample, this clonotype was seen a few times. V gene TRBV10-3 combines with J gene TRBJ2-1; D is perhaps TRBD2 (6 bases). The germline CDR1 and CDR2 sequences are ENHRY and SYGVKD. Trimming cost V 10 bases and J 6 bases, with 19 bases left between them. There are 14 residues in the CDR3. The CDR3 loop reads CATGGGTRGNEQFF. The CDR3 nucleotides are TGTGCCACCGGAGGCGGGACCCGAGGCAATGAGCAGTTCTTC.

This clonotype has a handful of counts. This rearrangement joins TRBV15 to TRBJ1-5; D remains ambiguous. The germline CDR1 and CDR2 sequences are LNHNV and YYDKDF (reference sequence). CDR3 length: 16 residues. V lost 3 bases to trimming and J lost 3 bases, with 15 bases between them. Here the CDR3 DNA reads TGTGCCACCAGCAGGGACGGTACCTGGGACAATCAGCCCCAGCATTTT. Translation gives CATSRDGTWDNQPQHF.

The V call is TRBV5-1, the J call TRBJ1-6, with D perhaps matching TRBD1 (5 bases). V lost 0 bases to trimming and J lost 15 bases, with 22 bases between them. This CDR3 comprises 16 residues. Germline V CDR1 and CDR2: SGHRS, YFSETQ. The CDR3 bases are TGCGCCAGCAGCTTGGTCGGTGGAGGACGGGGCTCCTACCTCCACTTT. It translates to CASSLVGGGRGSYLHF.

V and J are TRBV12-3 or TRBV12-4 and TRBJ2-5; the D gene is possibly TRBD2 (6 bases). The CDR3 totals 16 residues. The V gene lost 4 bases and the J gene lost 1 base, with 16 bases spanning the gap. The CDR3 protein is CASSSPGLPLQETQYF. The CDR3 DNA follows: TGTGCCAGCAGTTCGCCGGGACTGCCACTCCAAGAGACCCAGTACTTC.

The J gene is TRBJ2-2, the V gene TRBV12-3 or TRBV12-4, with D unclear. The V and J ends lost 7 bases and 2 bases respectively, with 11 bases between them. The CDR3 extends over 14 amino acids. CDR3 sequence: CASTRTVNTGELFF. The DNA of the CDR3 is TGTGCCAGCACCAGGACCGTAAACACCGGGGAGCTGTTTTTT.

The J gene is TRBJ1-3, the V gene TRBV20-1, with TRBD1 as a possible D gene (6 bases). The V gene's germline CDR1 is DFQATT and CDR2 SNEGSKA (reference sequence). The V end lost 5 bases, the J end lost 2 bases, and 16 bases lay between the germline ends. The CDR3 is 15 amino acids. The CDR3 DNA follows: TGCAGTGCTCATAAGGAAGGGGGTGCTGGAAACACCATATATTTT. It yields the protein CSAHKEGGAGNTIYF.

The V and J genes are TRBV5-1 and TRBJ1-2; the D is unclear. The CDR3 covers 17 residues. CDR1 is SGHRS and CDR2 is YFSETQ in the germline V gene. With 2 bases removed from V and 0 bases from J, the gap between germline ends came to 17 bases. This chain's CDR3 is CASSLNDRAAANYGYTF. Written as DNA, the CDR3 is TGCGCCAGCAGCTTAAACGATCGGGCCGCAGCTAACTATGGCTACACCTTC.

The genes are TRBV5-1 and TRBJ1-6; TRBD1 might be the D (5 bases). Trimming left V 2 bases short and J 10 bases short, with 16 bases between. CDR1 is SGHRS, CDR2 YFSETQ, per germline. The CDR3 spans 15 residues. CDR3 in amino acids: CASSFQPGPVSPLHF. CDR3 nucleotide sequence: TGCGCCAGCAGCTTCCAACCAGGGCCTGTCTCACCCCTCCACTTT.

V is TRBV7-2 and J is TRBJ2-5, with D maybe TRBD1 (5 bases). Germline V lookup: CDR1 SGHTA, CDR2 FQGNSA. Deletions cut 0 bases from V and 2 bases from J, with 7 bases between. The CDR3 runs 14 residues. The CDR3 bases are TGTGCCAGCAGCTTAGCCAGGGTACAAGAGACCCAGTACTTC. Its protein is CASSLARVQETQYF. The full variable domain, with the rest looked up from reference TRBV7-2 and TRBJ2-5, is GAGVSQSPSNKVTEKGKDVELRCDPISGHTALYWYRQSLGQGLEFLIYFQGNSAPDKSGLPSDRFSAERTGGSVSTLTIQRTQQEDSAVYLCASSLARVQETQYFGPGTRLLVL.